These 28 T cell receptor beta chains share one sample of origin, sequenced in a study of blood T cells in healthy people across ages. Then a second PCR, running about 6 to 11 cycles, was carried out with a sample-barcoded 5' primer and a J-beta primer mix. TCRdb itself ran the 5' RACE reads through MiXCR, one entry per CDR3 protein. The sample has hundreds of thousands of distinct CDR3 sequences, approximately 53% seen once. The sample taken for sequencing was blood. The receptors were sampled from a man older than 75 in good health.

This clonotype has a handful of counts. V and J are TRBV11-2 and TRBJ2-1; 8 bases fit TRBD2. J was trimmed by 6 bases and V by 4 bases; bases with no gene match: 8. The CDR3 has 15 residues. CDR1 and CDR2 (germline): SGHAT, FQNNGV. The CDR3: CASSSLSGSPNEQFF. CDR3 nucleotides: TGTGCCAGCAGCTCCTTGAGCGGGAGCCCCAATGAGCAGTTCTTC.

This chain links TRBV24-1 with TRBJ2-1; no firm D call. CDR3 length: 16 amino acids. Germline CDR1 and CDR2: KGHDR and SFDVKD. V lost 2 bases and J lost 0, with 10 bases in between. CDR3 loop: CATSDSDSSSYNEQFF. In DNA, the CDR3 is TGTGCCACCAGTGATTCAGACTCCTCCTCCTACAATGAGCAGTTCTTC.

This clonotype was observed at least ten times. The genes are TRBV27 and TRBJ2-6; D call uncertain. This CDR3 is built from 15 residues. With 6 bases removed from V and 2 bases from J, the gap between germline ends came to 11 bases. Germline CDR1 MNHEY, CDR2 SMNVEV (reference sequence). The chain's CDR3 is CASRESPPGANVLTF. As DNA, the CDR3 is TGTGCCAGCAGGGAGTCCCCGCCTGGGGCCAACGTCCTGACTTTC.

V and J are TRBV5-6 and TRBJ1-2; the D gene is possibly TRBD1 (6 bases). V lost 4 bases to trimming and J lost 8 bases, with 24 bases between them. The CDR3 loop spans 16 amino acids. Germline V gene data show CDR1 as SGHDT and CDR2 as YYEEEE. The CDR3 region is CASSDGGGGPAGGYTF. The CDR3 bases are TGTGCCAGCAGCGATGGGGGCGGTGGGCCAGCGGGGGGCTACACCTTC.

This chain links TRBV20-1 with TRBJ1-5; TRBD1 is a possible D gene (5 bases). The germline V and J ends were trimmed by 7 bases and 4 bases, with 17 bases remaining between them. The CDR3 runs 14 residues. Germline CDR1 is DFQATT and CDR2 is SNEGSKA (reference sequence). The CDR3 bases are TGCAGTGTCAATCCCCGGCAGGGAAATCAGCCCCAGCATTTT. Encoded protein: CSVNPRQGNQPQHF.

Here the CDR3 DNA reads TGTGCCAGCAGTTACGCGCTAGCGGGAGTTTTTGGTGAGCAGTTCTTC. Residues: CASSYALAGVFGEQFF. The V call is TRBV6-5, the J call TRBJ2-1; 10 bases agree with TRBD2. Germline CDR1 MNHEY, CDR2 SVGAGI. J gave up 9 bases and V 2 bases, and 10 bases lay outside the gene matches. The CDR3 is 16 residues long.

This sequence joins TRBV7-9 and TRBJ2-5; 7 nucleotides align to TRBD1. The CDR3 length is 15 residues. V trimming: 2 bases; J trimming: 11 bases; junction bases outside the gene matches: 14. CDR1 is SEHNR, CDR2 FQNEAQ, per germline (reference sequence). The CDR3 loop is CASSLTTGWSAEQYF. The CDR3 coding sequence is TGTGCCAGCAGCTTAACGACAGGGTGGTCAGCGGAGCAGTACTTC. Full variable domain (remainder filled in from reference TRBV7-9 and TRBJ2-5): DTGVSQNPRHKITKRGQNVTFRCDPISEHNRLYWYRQTLGQGPEFLTYFQNEAQLEKSRLLSDRFSAERPKGSFSTLEIQRTEQGDSAMYLCASSLTTGWSAEQYFGPGTRLLVL.

The table lists this clonotype with a few counts. The chain links TRBV27 to TRBJ2-2; 8 positions match TRBD1. This CDR3 comprises 15 residues. Germline-derived CDR1 and CDR2 are MNHEY and SMNVEV (reference sequence). V was clipped by 4 bases and J by 4 bases; unmatched bases: 5. CDR3 amino acids: CASSSRTGRTGELFF. CDR3 coding DNA: TGTGCCAGCAGTTCTAGGACAGGGCGCACCGGGGAGCTGTTTTTT.

This clonotype was found a few times. The chain is built from TRBV29-1 and TRBJ1-1; 10 nucleotides match TRBD1. J gave up 5 bases and V 6 bases, and 9 bases lay outside the gene matches. Per germline, CDR1 SQVTM and CDR2 ANQGSEA. The CDR3 has 14 amino acids. CDR3 residues: CSVRRTGGGTEAFF. DNA of the CDR3: TGCAGCGTAAGGAGGACAGGGGGGGGGACTGAAGCTTTCTTT.

The chain combines TRBV3-1 with TRBJ2-1; perhaps TRBD2 as D (5 bases). Matching the DNA end better, TRBJ2-7 makes the J call doubtful. The CDR3 covers 19 residues. Germline V CDR1 and CDR2: LGHDT, YNNKEL (reference sequence). In DNA form, the CDR3 reads TGTGCCAGCAGCCAAGATGTGAGTAGCGTTTCAACCCTCTACAATGAGCAGTACTTC. This codes for CASSQDVSSVSTLYNEQYF.

A word on this clonotype: A much larger clone differs by one base, so this may be a read error. The chain links TRBV20-1 to TRBJ2-3; no reliable D call. Germline V gene lookup returns CDR1 DFQATT and CDR2 SNEGSKA (reference sequence). Between the trimmed V and J ends, which lost 1 base and 6 bases, there was a span of 8 bases. CDR3 length: 12 amino acids. The CDR3 is CSARAPEDTQYF. Written as DNA, the CDR3 is TGCAGTGCTAGAGCCCCCGAGGATACGCAGTATTTT.

The rearrangement uses TRBV2 and TRBJ2-3, with 11 positions matching TRBD1. Germline CDR1 and CDR2: SNHLY and FYNNEI. This CDR3 region has 13 residues. The trim removed 5 bases at V and 14 bases at J, leaving 9 bases unmatched. The CDR3 nucleotides are TGTGCCAGCAGTCGGGACAGGGGGGGATGCGCGTATTTT. The encoded protein is CASSRDRGGCAYF.

The chain is built from TRBV7-3 and TRBJ2-3, with a tentative D call TRBD2 (5 bases). Looked up from germline, CDR1 is SGHTA and CDR2 is FQGTGA. This CDR3 has 14 residues. Trimming cost V 10 bases and J 8 bases, with 22 bases left between them. This chain's CDR3 is CATDPGIFSGTQYF. Written as DNA, the CDR3 is TGTGCCACTGACCCGGGGATATTCAGTGGTACGCAGTATTTT. The full variable domain, its missing parts supplied by reference TRBV7-3 and TRBJ2-3, is GAGVSQTPSNKVTEKGKYVELRCDPISGHTALYWYRQSLGQGPEFLIYFQGTGAADDSGLPNDRFFAVRPEGSVSTLKIQRTERGDSAVYLCATDPGIFSGTQYFGPGTRLTVL.

J is TRBJ2-5 and V is TRBV7-2; 12 nucleotides line up with TRBD2. Germline CDR1 is SGHTA and CDR2 is FQGNSA. This CDR3 has 16 residues. The V gene end was trimmed by 5 bases and the J gene end by 0 bases; junction bases not matched to a gene: 4. The CDR3 sequence: CASSGTSGYYQETQYF. The CDR3 coding sequence is TGTGCCAGCAGCGGGACTAGCGGGTATTACCAAGAGACCCAGTACTTC.

This rearrangement joins TRBV20-1 to TRBJ1-2; D is perhaps TRBD1 (6 bases). V shed 5 bases and J shed 2 bases, with 15 bases lying between them. This CDR3 is 14 amino acids long. Germline CDR1 DFQATT, CDR2 SNEGSKA (reference sequence). The CDR3 nucleotides are TGCAGTGCTTCGCCGGGACAAGCAAACTATGGCTACACCTTC. This encodes CSASPGQANYGYTF.

The V call is TRBV27, the J call TRBJ2-5; TRBD1 aligns across 7 bases. The closer fit of TRBJ2-7 to the DNA end suggests the J call may be wrong. The V gene's germline CDR1 is MNHEY and CDR2 SMNVEV (reference sequence). There are 13 residues in the CDR3. CDR3 nucleotide sequence: TGTGCCAGCAGTGCCAGGGGGATGTTCGAGCAGTACTTC. Amino acid sequence: CASSARGMFEQYF.

This clonotype was counted between two and nine times. This chain connects TRBV9 to TRBJ2-1; D is possibly TRBD2 (6 bases). The CDR3 consists of 15 residues. The germline gives CDR1 SGDLS, CDR2 YYNGEE. V was cut by 3 bases and J by 3 bases, with 13 bases left in between. This chain's CDR3 is CASSATGTVYNEQFF. The CDR3 coding sequence is TGTGCCAGCAGCGCGACCGGGACTGTCTACAATGAGCAGTTCTTC.

V usage is TRBV5-1 and J usage is TRBJ2-5; the D gene is possibly TRBD1 (8 bases). This CDR3 is 15 amino acids long. The V gene lost 4 bases and the J gene lost 3 bases, with 16 bases spanning the gap. Germline values: CDR1 SGHRS, CDR2 YFSETQ. CDR3 loop: CASSGGDRTEETQYF. The CDR3 bases are TGCGCCAGCAGCGGGGGGGACAGGACCGAAGAGACCCAGTACTTC.

The genes are TRBV7-9 and TRBJ2-3; D may be TRBD2 (6 bases). Per the germline V gene, CDR1 is SEHNR and CDR2 is FQNEAQ (reference sequence). V lost 5 bases to trimming and J lost 3 bases, with 18 bases between them. CDR3 length: 16 amino acids. CDR3 nucleotide sequence: TGTGCCAGCAGCCCGGGGGTTGGTATTTCAACAGATACGCAGTATTTT. Translation gives CASSPGVGISTDTQYF.

V and J are TRBV7-9 and TRBJ1-2; TRBD1 matches 7 bases. In germline, CDR1 is SEHNR, CDR2 FQNEAQ (reference sequence). Germline trimming cut 1 base from V and 8 bases from J; bases unmatched to any gene: 10. The CDR3 loop spans 15 amino acids. Written as DNA, the CDR3 is TGTGCCAGCAGCTTAGGCGAAACAGGGGTAGGCGGCTACACCTTC. This encodes CASSLGETGVGGYTF.

This chain connects TRBV11-2 to TRBJ2-7; possible D gene TRBD2, 6 bases. V gave up 0 bases and J gave up 0 bases, with 12 bases separating them. This CDR3 spans 16 amino acids. Germline loops: CDR1 SGHAT, CDR2 FQNNGV. As DNA, the CDR3 is TGTGCCAGCAGCTTAGATCCCTCCGGGGGCTCCTACGAGCAGTACTTC. It codes for CASSLDPSGGSYEQYF.

The V call is TRBV29-1, the J call TRBJ2-1; 7 bases map to TRBD1. This CDR3 is built from 15 residues. From germline, CDR1 is SQVTM and CDR2 ANQGSEA. V lost 3 bases and J lost 6; bases outside the gene matches: 11. The DNA for the CDR3 is TGCAGCGTTGAGTCGGGGCAGGGGGTGGGCAATGAGCAGTTCTTC. It specifies CSVESGQGVGNEQFF.

This clonotype was picked up a small number of times. The chain is built from TRBV29-1 and TRBJ2-3; no clear D. V lost 4 bases, J lost 14 bases, and 13 bases lay in between. Germline V gene sequence: CDR1 SQVTM, CDR2 ANQGSEA. This CDR3 comprises 10 residues. CDR3 in DNA: TGCAGCGTTGCGCATAGATACGCGTATTTT. Translated: CSVAHRYAYF.

In DNA form, the CDR3 reads TGTGCCAGCAGCGTAGCGGCGGGAGTAGCAAACAATGAGCAGTTCTTC. Translating it yields CASSVAAGVANNEQFF. This chain links TRBV9 with TRBJ2-1; 7 bases are shared with TRBD2. The CDR3 contains 16 residues. Germline CDR1 reads SGDLS; CDR2 reads YYNGEE. The ends lost 0 bases at V and 5 bases at J; junction bases unmatched: 8.

The J gene is TRBJ2-5, the V gene TRBV7-2, with 7 nucleotides matching TRBD1. The V segment lost 1 base and the J segment 1 base; nucleotides outside the gene matches: 6. The CDR3 extends over 16 amino acids. Germline V gene sequence: CDR1 SGHTA, CDR2 FQGNSA. The CDR3 nucleotides are TGTGCCAGCAGCTTAGATAGGCCAGGGGGCCAAGAGACCCAGTACTTC. It is translated as CASSLDRPGGQETQYF.

J is TRBJ2-6 and V is TRBV28; D is perhaps TRBD2 (6 bases). This CDR3 region has 16 residues. Trimming took 7 bases from V and 0 from J, leaving 13 bases between them. Germline-derived CDR1 and CDR2 are MDHEN and SYDVKM. The CDR3 reads CASMGLGGSGANVLTF. The CDR3 DNA is TGTGCCAGCATGGGGCTGGGAGGCTCTGGGGCCAACGTCCTGACTTTC.

A few counts support this clonotype. The V gene is TRBV15, the J gene TRBJ2-3; D perhaps matches TRBD1 (6 bases). Trimming removed 3 bases at V and 0 bases at J, with 16 bases between. Per the germline V gene, CDR1 is LNHNV and CDR2 is YYDKDF (reference sequence). The CDR3 is 17 residues long. For the CDR3, the DNA is TGTGCCACCAGCAGTTTTCCCGGGACACCCAGCACAGATACGCAGTATTTT. It is translated as CATSSFPGTPSTDTQYF.

This sequence joins TRBV25-1 and TRBJ1-1; 8 nucleotides line up with TRBD1. Germline V lookup: CDR1 MGHDK, CDR2 SYGVNS. V lost 2 bases, J lost 5 bases, and 7 bases stayed unmatched. The CDR3 is made up of 15 amino acids. The CDR3 DNA reads TGTGCCAGCAGTGAAGTTGGACAGGGTGGGACTGAAGCTTTCTTT. Its protein is CASSEVGQGGTEAFF.